This TCR beta chain is from a study of OX40 agonist ivuxolimab in advanced cancers. Study overall: Cancers in dose escalation were hepatocellular, melanoma, renal cell and head and neck. Patients were roughly 83% male with ages roughly 20 to 90, mean approximately 55.

This table comes from immunoSEQ multiplex PCR, and its TCRdb copy is limited to in-frame clones, with some not included. The data show some 44,000 clones, around 88% seen once. V lost 2 bases and J lost 7; bases outside the gene matches: 10. The CDR3 is made up of 15 amino acids. Per the germline V gene, CDR1 is MNHNS and CDR2 is SASEGT. This sequence originates from an adult with an advanced solid tumor such as melanoma, head and neck, liver or kidney cancer. The sample consisted of CD4+ or CD8+ T cells sorted from blood, taken in a trial of the OX40 agonist ivuxolimab. J is TRBJ1-2 and V is TRBV6-1; TRBD1 aligns across 7 bases. This chain's CDR3 is CASSESPTGPGGYTF. The DNA for the CDR3 is TGTGCCAGCAGTGAATCCCCGACAGGGCCGGGTGGCTACACCTTC.